These 32 T cell receptor beta chains were all obtained from the same sample, sequenced in a study of blood T cell repertoires in COVID-19. Sequencing was performed with immunoSEQ multiplex PCR; in TCRdb, only in-frame clones are kept and a portion is missing. Of over 250,000 clones in the sample, 88% were seen once. The sequenced sample was peripheral blood. The receptors here all came from a man aged 60 to 69 who had recovered from COVID-19.

The chain is built from TRBV7-8 and TRBJ2-3; TRBD1 agrees at 8 bases. J lost 4 bases, V lost 3 bases, and 3 bases had no gene match. The germline gives CDR1 SGHVS, CDR2 FQNEAQ. This CDR3 comprises 14 residues. Here the CDR3 reads CASSLGTGPDTQYF. The CDR3 nucleotides are TGTGCCAGCAGCTTGGGGACAGGTCCAGATACGCAGTATTTT.

The chain combines TRBV6-6 with TRBJ1-2; 9 positions match TRBD1. Germline CDR1 and CDR2: MNHNY and SVGAGI (reference sequence). V lost 3 bases, J lost 8 bases, and 4 bases stayed unmatched. The CDR3 extends over 13 amino acids. The chain's CDR3 is CASSYRQGGGYTF. The DNA for the CDR3 is TGTGCCAGCAGTTATCGACAGGGGGGAGGCTACACCTTC.

This chain uses TRBV6-5 with TRBJ2-7; tentatively, D is TRBD1 (6 bases). The germline CDR1 and CDR2 sequences are MNHEY and SVGAGI. V was shortened by 8 bases and J by 7 bases, with 21 bases between the two germline ends. This CDR3 contains 14 residues. DNA of the CDR3: TGTGCCAGCGTTTATGGGCAGGGGATGACGGAGCAGTACTTC. Translated: CASVYGQGMTEQYF.

This clone was recorded a few times. The J gene is TRBJ2-7, the V gene TRBV6-1; maybe TRBD1 (5 bases). The CDR3 has 14 amino acids. V lost 1 base and J lost 3, with 10 bases in between. Germline V lookup: CDR1 MNHNS, CDR2 SASEGT. In DNA, the CDR3 is TGTGCCAGCAGTGAAGAGGGGCCGAGCTACGAGCAGTACTTC. Protein: CASSEEGPSYEQYF.

The chain uses TRBV5-4 and TRBJ1-2, with TRBD1 as a possible D gene (6 bases). Trimming stripped 0 bases from V and 2 bases from J, with 14 bases between. Germline V gene data show CDR1 as SGHNT and CDR2 as YYREEE (reference sequence). This CDR3 comprises 16 residues. DNA of the CDR3: TGTGCCAGCAGCTTGGCCCGCCAGGGGTCAAACTATGGCTACACCTTC. It yields the protein CASSLARQGSNYGYTF. Full variable domain (missing parts from reference TRBV5-4 and TRBJ1-2): ETGVTQSPTHLIKTRGQQVTLRCSSQSGHNTVSWYQQALGQGPQFIFQYYREEENGRGNFPPRFSGLQFPNYSSELNVNALELDDSALYLCASSLARQGSNYGYTFGSGTRLTVV.

V and J are TRBV19 and TRBJ1-2; 7 bases align to TRBD1. The J segment lost 3 bases and the V segment lost 7 bases, leaving 8 bases of the junction unmatched. CDR3 length: 14 residues. CDR1 is LNHDA, CDR2 SQIVND, per germline (reference sequence). For the CDR3, the DNA is TGTGCCAGTAAAGATTGGACAGGATACTATGGCTACACCTTC. Encoded protein: CASKDWTGYYGYTF.

The V gene is TRBV7-9, the J gene TRBJ1-4; the D gene is possibly TRBD1 (5 bases). The CDR3 extends over 16 amino acids. Trimming removed 5 bases at V and 4 bases at J, with 17 bases between. Germline loops: CDR1 SEHNR, CDR2 FQNEAQ (reference sequence). The CDR3 coding sequence is TGTGCCAGCAGCCCGGGGGGAGACAGCCTTAATGAAAAACTGTTTTTT. Protein: CASSPGGDSLNEKLFF. The full variable domain, in which reference TRBV7-9 and TRBJ1-4 provide the parts outside the CDR3, is DTGVSQNPRHKITKRGQNVTFRCDPISEHNRLYWYRQTLGQGPEFLTYFQNEAQLEKSRLLSDRFSAERPKGSFSTLEIQRTEQGDSAMYLCASSPGGDSLNEKLFFGSGTQLSVL.

The gene calls are TRBV7-2 and TRBJ2-7, with 8 nucleotides matching TRBD2. Germline V gene sequence: CDR1 SGHTA, CDR2 FQGNSA. With 2 bases clipped from V and 0 bases from J, the junction kept 6 bases outside the gene matches. The CDR3 contains 16 residues. CDR3 sequence (DNA): TGTGCCAGCAGCTTAAGGTCGGGGGGGAGCTCCTACGAGCAGTACTTC. Its translation: CASSLRSGGSSYEQYF.

This chain links TRBV20-1 with TRBJ1-3; D is unclear. The V gene lost 4 bases and the J gene lost 8 bases, with 9 bases spanning the gap. The germline V gene has CDR1 DFQATT and CDR2 SNEGSKA (reference sequence). The CDR3 sequence is 11 residues long. As DNA, the CDR3 is TGCAGTGCTATGAAAGGAGACACCATATATTTT. Translation: CSAMKGDTIYF.

The chain uses TRBV18 and TRBJ2-5; D ambiguous. CDR1 is KGHSH, CDR2 LQKENI, per germline. CDR3 length: 15 residues. The V and J ends lost 3 bases and 1 base respectively, with 12 bases between them. Here the CDR3 reads CASSPVARLQETQYF. The CDR3 DNA reads as TGTGCCAGCTCACCTGTGGCCAGACTCCAAGAGACCCAGTACTTC.

The chain's CDR3 is CASSLAGTGGFYEQYF. The CDR3 coding sequence is TGTGCCAGCAGCTTAGCCGGGACAGGGGGTTTCTACGAGCAGTACTTC. V gene TRBV11-2 combines with J gene TRBJ2-7; TRBD1 matches at 11 bases. The junction had 5 bases not matched to a gene; V was cut back by 1 base and J by 3 bases. The CDR3 sequence is 16 residues long. Germline V lookup: CDR1 SGHAT, CDR2 FQNNGV.

The chain joins TRBV30 to TRBJ1-1, with 8 bases fitting TRBD1. V shed 3 bases, J shed 6 bases, and the junction held 0 bases outside the gene matches. The CDR3 has 11 residues. Germline CDR1 GTSNPN, CDR2 SVGIG (reference sequence). As DNA, the CDR3 is TGTGCCTGGAGGGGACAGGCTGAAGCTTTCTTT. Translating it yields CAWRGQAEAFF.

This rearrangement joins TRBV9 to TRBJ2-2; 10 nucleotides align to TRBD1. CDR3 size: 15 residues. Unmatched junction bases numbered 5, after V lost 3 bases and J lost 6 bases. The V gene's germline CDR1 is SGDLS and CDR2 YYNGEE. Here the CDR3 reads CASSAGQGLAGELFF. The CDR3 DNA follows: TGTGCCAGCAGCGCGGGACAGGGGTTGGCCGGGGAGCTGTTTTTT.

This chain links TRBV28 with TRBJ1-1; D gene ambiguous. The CDR3 has 17 residues. V was pared by 6 bases and J by 1 base, with 21 bases between. Germline loops: CDR1 MDHEN, CDR2 SYDVKM. The CDR3 protein is CASRSRRALNGNTEAFF. The CDR3 nucleotides are TGTGCCAGCAGGTCCCGGCGGGCCCTTAATGGGAACACTGAAGCTTTCTTT.

The chain uses TRBV7-3 and TRBJ2-7, with D tentatively TRBD1 (6 bases). Per the germline V gene, CDR1 is SGHTA and CDR2 is FQGTGA. The V and J ends lost 5 bases and 2 bases respectively, with 16 bases between them. This CDR3 has 15 amino acids. The CDR3 region is CASSDNPGAPYEQYF. The CDR3 nucleotides are TGTGCCAGCAGCGATAATCCAGGGGCTCCCTACGAGCAGTACTTC.

The chain employs TRBV11-1 and TRBJ2-3, with D possibly TRBD1 on 5 matching bases. This CDR3 has 15 residues. The ends were cut back, 5 bases at V and 3 bases at J, with 15 bases in the middle. The V gene's germline CDR1 is SGHAT and CDR2 FQDESV (reference sequence). The CDR3 reads CASSAQGVPTDTQYF. CDR3 DNA: TGTGCCAGCAGCGCCCAGGGTGTTCCAACAGATACGCAGTATTTT.

The chain links TRBV9 to TRBJ1-4, with a tentative D call TRBD1 (5 bases). The CDR3 totals 15 residues. Germline CDR1 and CDR2: SGDLS and YYNGEE. Trimming cost V 0 bases and J 3 bases, with 9 bases left between them. The CDR3 DNA follows: TGTGCCAGCAGCGTAGACAGGCAGGCTAATGAAAAACTGTTTTTT. It codes for CASSVDRQANEKLFF.

The gene calls are TRBV9 and TRBJ1-1, with unresolved D. Trimming took 0 bases from V and 6 from J, leaving 12 bases between them. The germline gives CDR1 SGDLS, CDR2 YYNGEE. CDR3 size: 14 residues. The CDR3 sequence is CASSVAGPRPEAFF. Here the CDR3 DNA reads TGTGCCAGCAGCGTAGCTGGCCCTAGGCCTGAAGCTTTCTTT.

This chain uses TRBV4-2 with TRBJ1-1, with 7 bases that match TRBD1. Per the germline V gene, CDR1 is LGHNA and CDR2 is YNFKEQ. The CDR3 length is 18 residues. The trim removed 4 bases at V and 2 bases at J, leaving 16 bases unmatched. The CDR3 nucleotides read TGTGCCAGCAGCCCTAAACAGGGGACCCAACCACGAAACACTGAAGCTTTCTTT. It yields the protein CASSPKQGTQPRNTEAFF.

The chain is built from TRBV7-3 and TRBJ2-1; 10 bases are shared with TRBD1. The germline CDR1 and CDR2 sequences are SGHTA and FQGTGA. The V gene end was trimmed by 4 bases and the J gene end by 5 bases; junction bases not matched to a gene: 8. CDR3 length: 16 residues. The CDR3 coding sequence is TGTGCCAGCAGCTCCCTGACAGGGGGCGATAACAATGAGCAGTTCTTC. This codes for CASSSLTGGDNNEQFF.

This clone was picked up one time. The V call is TRBV2, the J call TRBJ1-6; maybe TRBD1 (5 bases). This CDR3 region has 13 residues. Germline V gene lookup returns CDR1 SNHLY and CDR2 FYNNEI. V was trimmed by 7 bases and J by 9 bases, leaving 13 bases between them. This chain's CDR3 is CASTEGIPSPLHF. CDR3 nucleotides: TGTGCCAGCACGGAGGGGATCCCTTCACCCCTCCACTTT.

The chain couples TRBV7-6 to TRBJ2-1, with 11 bases aligning to TRBD2. The germline V gene encodes CDR1 SGHVS and CDR2 FNYEAQ. The CDR3 has 16 residues. The trim removed 4 bases at V and 2 bases at J, leaving 4 bases unmatched. The DNA of the CDR3 is TGTGCCAGCAGCTCGCGGACTAGCGGGCCCTACAATGAGCAGTTCTTC. Translation gives CASSSRTSGPYNEQFF. Together with reference TRBV7-6 and TRBJ2-1, the CDR3 gives the full variable domain: GAGVSQSPRYKVTKRGQDVALRCDPISGHVSLYWYRQALGQGPEFLTYFNYEAQQDKSGLPNDRFSAERPEGSISTLTIQRTEQRDSAMYRCASSSRTSGPYNEQFFGPGTRLTVL.

J is TRBJ2-5 and V is TRBV6-5, with D possibly matching TRBD2 (6 bases). V was shortened by 6 bases and J by 0 bases, with 11 bases between the two germline ends. Germline loops: CDR1 MNHEY, CDR2 SVGAGI. This CDR3 spans 14 amino acids. The CDR3 sequence is CASRPGTHQETQYF. DNA for the CDR3: TGTGCCAGCAGACCCGGGACTCACCAAGAGACCCAGTACTTC.

The rearrangement joins TRBV27 to TRBJ1-4, with 7 positions matching TRBD1. Germline loops: CDR1 MNHEY, CDR2 SMNVEV (reference sequence). This CDR3 comprises 16 residues. J gave up 6 bases and V 3 bases, and 10 bases lay outside the gene matches. As DNA, the CDR3 is TGTGCCAGCAGTTTCTCCCCAGGGGGGTTTGATGAAAAACTGTTTTTT. Its protein product is CASSFSPGGFDEKLFF.

The chain recombines TRBV21-1 with TRBJ1-3; the table's TRBD1 call for D was not verified on the DNA. TRBV21-1 is marked as a pseudogene. The CDR3 spans 18 residues. CDR3: CASSKAGTGGGSGNTIYF. CDR3 sequence (DNA): TGTGCCAGCAGCAAAGCCGGGACAGGGGGTGGCTCTGGAAACACCATATATTTT.

This clone was counted a few times. V usage is TRBV7-9 and J usage is TRBJ1-5; TRBD1 matches 7 bases. Germline V gene sequence: CDR1 SEHNR, CDR2 FQNEAQ (reference sequence). Trimming cost V 6 bases and J 4 bases; bases outside gene matches: 3. CDR3 length: 13 residues. DNA for the CDR3: TGTGCCAGCAGTTTGGGACAGAATCAGCCCCAGCATTTT. Protein: CASSLGQNQPQHF.

The gene calls are TRBV7-3 and TRBJ2-3; D is possibly TRBD1 (5 bases). The CDR3 totals 15 residues. Germline assignment: CDR1 SGHTA and CDR2 FQGTGA. Trimming left V 5 bases short and J 1 base short, with 13 bases between. CDR3 amino acids: CASSPSQGGTDTQYF. The CDR3 coding sequence is TGTGCCAGCAGCCCCTCCCAGGGCGGCACAGATACGCAGTATTTT.

This clone was counted a single time. The chain recombines TRBV5-1 with TRBJ2-1, with 10 bases fitting TRBD1. Germline CDR1 is SGHRS and CDR2 is YFSETQ. CDR3 length: 15 residues. The junction had 6 bases not matched to a gene; V was cut back by 1 base and J by 8 bases. The DNA for the CDR3 is TGCGCCAGCAGCTTGTGGGGACAGGGGAAGGATGAGCAGTTCTTC. Translation gives CASSLWGQGKDEQFF.

The chain is built from TRBV6-8 and TRBJ2-7, with 9 bases identical to TRBD1. This CDR3 spans 15 amino acids. Trimming took 6 bases from V and 0 from J; bases not matched to a gene: 6. The germline V gene has CDR1 MNHGY and CDR2 SAAAGT. The CDR3 DNA sequence: TGTGCCAGCAGCACCCGGGACAGGGACTCCTACGAGCAGTACTTC. It translates to CASSTRDRDSYEQYF.

V gene TRBV9 combines with J gene TRBJ2-7; 8 bases are a match to TRBD1. CDR3 length: 13 residues. Trimming at V came to 7 bases and at J to 5 bases, leaving 8 bases not matched to a gene. Germline CDR1 SGDLS, CDR2 YYNGEE. The CDR3 here is CASSQGVGDEQYF. For the CDR3, the DNA is TGTGCCAGCTCACAGGGGGTCGGGGACGAGCAGTACTTC.

The chain uses TRBV9 and TRBJ2-2; 14 bases are a match to TRBD2. CDR1 and CDR2 (germline): SGDLS, YYNGEE. The CDR3 totals 18 residues. V was clipped by 4 bases and J by 0 bases; unmatched bases: 5. The CDR3 DNA is TGTGCCAGCAGCTCCGGGACTAGCGGGGGAGCGAACACCGGGGAGCTGTTTTTT. Its protein product is CASSSGTSGGANTGELFF.

V usage is TRBV10-1 and J usage is TRBJ2-3; possible D gene TRBD2, 6 bases. Trimming shortened V by 0 bases and J by 10 bases, and 14 bases separated the two germline ends. The CDR3 runs 14 residues. Germline V gene sequence: CDR1 WNHNN, CDR2 SYGVQD (reference sequence). The chain's CDR3 is CASSESLSGWSQYF. The CDR3 coding sequence is TGCGCCAGCAGTGAGTCTTTAAGCGGGTGGTCGCAGTATTTT.